The text below deals with one T cell receptor beta chain. Germline V CDR1 and CDR2: SNHLY, FYNNEI. The CDR3 is 12 amino acids. Trimming cost V 5 bases and J 2 bases, with 6 bases left between them. This specimen comes from a study of blood T cell repertoires in COVID-19. On the study more broadly: T cells, B-cell-depleted T cells, or PBMCs supplied cDNA or gDNA.

In the authors' methods: Reference gene primer amplification gave estimated nucleated cell counts. TCRdb's copy holds only in-frame clones and misses some; the assay was immunoSEQ multiplex PCR. The V and J calls and the clone size are those of that table, but D and trimming were determined from the DNA. The sample carries about 340,000 clones, 80% to 90% recorded once. The chain joins TRBV2 to TRBJ1-2, with a possible D match to TRBD1 (5 bases). The source material was PBMCs or T cells enriched from blood (not recorded which). This clonotype was obtained from a woman aged 40 to 50 with acute COVID-19. CDR3 in amino acids: CASSQGNYGYTF. CDR3 DNA sequence: TGTGCCAGCAGTCAGGGAAACTATGGCTACACCTTC. The full variable domain, with the rest looked up from reference TRBV2 and TRBJ1-2, is EPEVTQTPSHQVTQMGQEVILRCVPISNHLYFYWYRQILGQKVEFLVSFYNNEISEKSEIFDDQFSVERPDGSNFTLKIRSTKLEDSAMYFCASSQGNYGYTFGSGTRLTVV.